This section outlines one T cell receptor (beta chain) sequence together with its context. Its target is not known. The study ran its PCR with 60 Vbeta and 13 Jbeta primers. Here immunoSEQ multiplex PCR was the method, and the copy in TCRdb shows in-frame clones only, minus some. The table has roughly 99,000 clones, around three quarters seen once; the top ten hold about 3.1%. These data are taken from a study of cytomegalovirus exposure and HLA in healthy donors. Study-wide results and limits: When analyzed later, the rates of TCR association showed variation by HLA locus, with DRB1 the most and HLA-C the fewest. In a later analysis, a genetic analysis reported fewer productive-TCR N-insertions in an Asian-associated ancestry cluster than the cohort average.

The CDR3 is made up of 15 amino acids. Trimming shortened V by 1 base and J by 5 bases, and 9 bases separated the two germline ends. CDR1 LNHNV and CDR2 YYDKDF come from the germline V gene (reference sequence). The rearrangement uses TRBV15 and TRBJ1-6, with D maybe TRBD1 (6 bases). Source material: PBMCs. The TCR originated in a male donor in good health and CMV-seropositive. Here the CDR3 DNA reads TGTGCCACCAGCAGAGCGACAGGTGATAATTCACCCCTCCACTTT. This sequence encodes CATSRATGDNSPLHF.